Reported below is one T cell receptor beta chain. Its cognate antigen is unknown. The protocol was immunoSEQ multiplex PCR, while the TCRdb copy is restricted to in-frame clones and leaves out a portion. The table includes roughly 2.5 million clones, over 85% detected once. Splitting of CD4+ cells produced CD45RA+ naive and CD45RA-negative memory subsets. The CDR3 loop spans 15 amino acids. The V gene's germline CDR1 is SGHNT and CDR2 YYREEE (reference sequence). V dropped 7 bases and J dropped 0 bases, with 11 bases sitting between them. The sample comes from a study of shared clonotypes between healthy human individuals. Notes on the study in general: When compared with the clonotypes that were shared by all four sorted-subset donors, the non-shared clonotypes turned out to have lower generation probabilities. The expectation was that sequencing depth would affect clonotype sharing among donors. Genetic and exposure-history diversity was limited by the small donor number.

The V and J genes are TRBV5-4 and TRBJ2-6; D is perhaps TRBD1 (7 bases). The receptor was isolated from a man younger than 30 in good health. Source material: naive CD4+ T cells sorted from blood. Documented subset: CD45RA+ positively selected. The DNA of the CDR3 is TGTGCCAGCGCGGGACAGTCCTCTGGGGCCAACGTCCTGACTTTC. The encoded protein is CASAGQSSGANVLTF. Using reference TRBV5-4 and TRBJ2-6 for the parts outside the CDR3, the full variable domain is ETGVTQSPTHLIKTRGQQVTLRCSSQSGHNTVSWYQQALGQGPQFIFQYYREEENGRGNFPPRFSGLQFPNYSSELNVNALELDDSALYLCASAGQSSGANVLTFGAGSRLTVL.